This T cell receptor (beta chain) was profiled in a study of blood T cell repertoires in COVID-19 (TCRdb year 2020). In the study overall: The collaborator samples originated in the United States, Italy and Spain and spanned the acute and convalescent phases of COVID-19. The prospective study material was composed of cDNA or gDNA derived from T cells, B-cell-depleted T cells, or PBMCs. Deeply sampled blood TCRbeta repertoires from subjects exposed to, actively infected with, or recovered from COVID-19 were included in the dataset. The repertoires were made available in a free public database intended to serve as a resource for research on the immune response to SARS-CoV-2. The samples were drawn from two sources: the first 160 participants of the ongoing ImmuneRACE study, and 1,254 subjects contributed by 6 global collaborators. A de-identified subject ID, COVID-19 status, age in years and sex were almost always included in the sample metadata. Where available, HLA class I and class II types were obtained from metadata supplied by the sample provider rather than from assay-based typing. What the work shows at the level of the full study, not this receptor alone: The quantity of clinical and demographic metadata differed by source and by participant and was supplied without curation.

TCRbeta CDR3 regions were amplified from genomic DNA using the immunoSEQ Assay, a bias-controlled multiplex PCR. Under the source paper's analysis protocol: The number of nucleated cells in each sample was estimated from the amplification of reference gene primers within the assay. Sequence reads were collapsed and filtered to measure the absolute abundance of every unique TCRbeta CDR3 rearrangement. For each sample, productive Simpson clonality was calculated as the square root of Simpson's diversity index across productive rearrangements. TCRdb holds this immuneACCESS table with in-frame rearrangements only. Some clones are missing; in checked studies, unresolved V genes explain under half, and the rest has no known cause. V and J calls and clone size are copied from that table; D and trimming were computed from the DNA. Across this sample there are fewer than 350,000 clones, with 85% seen only once. The top ten hold roughly 2.6% of the sample.

Participants in the prospective study were enrolled through a virtual design, were aged roughly 18 to 100 years, and lived in under 25 United States geographic areas. In the prospective study, cohorts were assigned on the basis of participant-reported clinical history obtained from a screening survey and a study questionnaire. Recovered participants in ImmuneRACE Cohort 3 were defined as having two consecutive negative NP/OP PCR tests, clearance from a healthcare professional, or resolution of symptoms. Mobile phlebotomists in the prospective study collected whole blood, serum and a nasopharyngeal or oropharyngeal swab from every participant. Participants in the prospective study had the option to provide additional blood draws and questionnaires over a 2-month period. Before DNA extraction, blood samples from the prospective study were shipped at room temperature or frozen. CDR1 and CDR2 were assigned from the germline V gene as SGHTA and FQGNSA. The CDR3, cysteine through phenylalanine, is 15 amino acids long. Just the 45-base CDR3 DNA is kept, in frame starting at base 1. Trimming at the junction amounts to 1 base on V and 0 bases on J, and the germline ends lie 7 bases apart.

As regards this clone: Its target antigen remains unknown. Base qualities are not provided; no much larger clone lies one nucleotide away.

The clonotype comes from a woman in her fifties or sixties who had recovered from COVID-19. Material for sequencing was PBMCs or T cells enriched from blood (not recorded which). The chain uses TRBV7-2 and TRBJ1-3; there is no confident call for the D gene. This receptor has the CDR3 CASSLGGSSGNTIYF. The nucleotide sequence is given as TGTGCCAGCAGCTTAGGAGGGAGCTCTGGAAACACCATATATTTT.